Detailed here is one T cell receptor beta chain. No antigen is known for it. The data belong to a study of cytomegalovirus exposure and HLA in healthy donors. Notes on the study in general: In terms of immune exposure information, only CMV serostatus was available. The authors enumerated 180 or so TCR beta chains as linked to cytomegalovirus. It was reported that the classifier diagnosed cytomegalovirus status with high specificity and sensitivity in both the original and validation cohorts.

The germline V gene has CDR1 SGHRS and CDR2 YFSETQ. The CDR3 has 16 amino acids. The J segment lost 6 bases and the V segment lost 0 bases, leaving 6 bases of the junction unmatched. 13 Jbeta primers and 60 Vbeta primers were used for the PCR. TCRdb keeps only in-frame clones here, not all; method: immunoSEQ multiplex PCR. The sample has about 160,000 clones; approximately 81% are singletons. Material for sequencing was PBMCs. The gene calls are TRBV5-1 and TRBJ2-1; TRBD2 matches at 10 bases. This receptor was taken from a boy aged 2 to 10 in good health and CMV-seronegative. As DNA, the CDR3 is TGCGCCAGCAGCTTGGAAGCTAGCGGGGGCTCCAATGAGCAGTTCTTC. This codes for CASSLEASGGSNEQFF.